These 32 T cell receptor beta chains were sequenced from one sample in a study of blood T cell repertoires in COVID-19. Method: immunoSEQ multiplex PCR; TCRdb's copy keeps in-frame clones and lacks some. This table holds about 88,000 clones, roughly nine tenths found once. Sequenced material: peripheral blood. The receptors were gathered from a human donor with active COVID-19. The donor label of this sample is uncertain.

This chain connects TRBV19 to TRBJ2-7, with 8 bases identical to TRBD2. CDR3 length: 15 residues. Germline lookup yields CDR1 LNHDA and CDR2 SQIVND (reference sequence). V lost 0 bases, J lost 2 bases, and 3 bases stayed unmatched. The CDR3 spells CASSIDPGLAYEQYF. The CDR3 DNA reads TGTGCCAGTAGTATAGACCCGGGACTAGCCTACGAGCAGTACTTC.

This clone occurred once. Additional DNA sequences in this sample encode the identical CDR3. The V and J genes are TRBV9 and TRBJ2-7, with 7 bases aligning to TRBD2. This CDR3 spans 12 amino acids. With 4 bases clipped from V and 4 bases from J, the junction kept 2 bases outside the gene matches. The germline V gene has CDR1 SGDLS and CDR2 YYNGEE. The CDR3: CASSPGGYEQYF. In nucleotides, the CDR3 is TGTGCCAGCAGCCCCGGGGGGTACGAGCAGTACTTC.

This clone was recorded only once. V usage is TRBV10-3 and J usage is TRBJ2-3; the match to TRBD2 covers 15 bases. The CDR3 has 15 residues. The V segment lost 9 bases and the J segment 7 bases; nucleotides outside the gene matches: 8. Looked up from germline, CDR1 is ENHRY and CDR2 is SYGVKD. The CDR3 spells CAIKSGTSGGNTQYF. CDR3 nucleotide sequence: TGTGCCATTAAGTCCGGGACTAGCGGGGGGAATACGCAGTATTTT.

The chain combines TRBV28 with TRBJ2-7; TRBD2 matches 9 bases. CDR1 is MDHEN, CDR2 SYDVKM, per germline. With V trimmed by 2 bases and J by 3 bases, 5 bases remained unmatched. The CDR3 has 15 residues. The DNA of the CDR3 is TGTGCCAGCAGTTTAATCGGCGGGGGGGGCTACGAGCAGTACTTC. The encoded protein is CASSLIGGGGYEQYF.

The genes are TRBV6-1 and TRBJ1-6; D unresolved. The CDR3 has 12 amino acids. V was clipped by 1 base and J by 9 bases, with 4 bases between them. The germline gives CDR1 MNHNS, CDR2 SASEGT. The CDR3 reads CASSEGGSPLHF. CDR3 sequence (DNA): TGTGCCAGCAGTGAAGGAGGTTCACCCCTCCACTTT.

The rearrangement links TRBV5-4 to TRBJ2-1, with 7 bases aligning to TRBD1. The CDR3 runs to 16 residues. V trimming: 1 base; J trimming: 4 bases; junction bases outside the gene matches: 8. CDR1 is SGHNT and CDR2 is YYREEE in the germline V gene (reference sequence). CDR3 DNA sequence: TGTGCCAGCAGCTTGTACCGGGACAGTTTTTACAATGAGCAGTTCTTC. This encodes CASSLYRDSFYNEQFF. The entire variable domain, with the rest obtained from reference TRBV5-4 and TRBJ2-1, is as follows: ETGVTQSPTHLIKTRGQQVTLRCSSQSGHNTVSWYQQALGQGPQFIFQYYREEENGRGNFPPRFSGLQFPNYSSELNVNALELDDSALYLCASSLYRDSFYNEQFFGPGTRLTVL.

In DNA form, the CDR3 reads TGTGCCAGCAGCAAGGGGAACAGGGGGATGGCAGATACGCAGTATTTT. It translates to CASSKGNRGMADTQYF. J is TRBJ2-3 and V is TRBV4-2, with 8 bases aligning to TRBD1. Germline CDR1 LGHNA, CDR2 YNFKEQ. The CDR3 loop spans 16 amino acids. V was pared by 5 bases and J by 4 bases, with 11 bases of the junction left unmatched.

The genes are TRBV5-1 and TRBJ2-3; TRBD2 agrees at 8 bases. Germline CDR1 and CDR2: SGHRS and YFSETQ. With V trimmed by 1 base and J by 3 bases, 10 bases remained unmatched. This CDR3 has 17 amino acids. CDR3 bases: TGCGCCAGCAGCTTGCCCGATTCGGGGGGGCCGACAGATACGCAGTATTTT. It specifies CASSLPDSGGPTDTQYF.

This clone was seen only once. For the CDR3, the DNA is TGTGCCAGCAGTGAACCGCGAGATACGCAGTATTTT. This translates into CASSEPRDTQYF. This chain connects TRBV2 to TRBJ2-3; D not certain. CDR3 length: 12 residues. With 2 bases removed from V and 5 bases from J, the gap between germline ends came to 5 bases. Germline V CDR1 and CDR2: SNHLY, FYNNEI.

The V and J genes are TRBV5-1 and TRBJ1-4, with no clear D. This CDR3 has 14 residues. Trimming pared 2 bases from V and 6 bases from J, leaving 11 bases between. From germline, CDR1 is SGHRS and CDR2 YFSETQ. CDR3 amino acids: CASSLSLSDEKLFF. In DNA form, the CDR3 reads TGCGCCAGCAGCTTATCCCTCAGCGATGAAAAACTGTTTTTT.

CDR3 sequence reads: CASIPGVQETQYF. CDR3 in DNA: TGTGCCAGCATCCCCGGGGTGCAAGAGACCCAGTACTTC. V gene TRBV7-8 combines with J gene TRBJ2-5; D might be TRBD2 (5 bases). CDR3 size: 13 residues. Trimming cost V 7 bases and J 2 bases, with 11 bases left between them. Germline-derived CDR1 and CDR2 are SGHVS and FQNEAQ.

V and J are TRBV6-6 and TRBJ2-7, with D possibly TRBD1 on 5 matching bases. V was cut by 2 bases and J by 5 bases, with 7 bases left in between. Germline CDR1 MNHNY, CDR2 SVGAGI (reference sequence). This CDR3 is 12 amino acids long. This CDR3 reads CASSYPDNEQYF. The CDR3 bases are TGTGCCAGCAGTTACCCGGACAACGAGCAGTACTTC.

The chain combines TRBV2 with TRBJ1-4, with a tentative D call TRBD1 (5 bases). Looked up from germline, CDR1 is SNHLY and CDR2 is FYNNEI. This CDR3 has 14 residues. V lost 6 bases and J lost 2, with 10 bases in between. In DNA, the CDR3 is TGTGCCAGCAGAAGCAGGGCTACTAATGAAAAACTGTTTTTT. It encodes CASRSRATNEKLFF. Together with reference TRBV2 and TRBJ1-4, the CDR3 gives the full variable domain: EPEVTQTPSHQVTQMGQEVILRCVPISNHLYFYWYRQILGQKVEFLVSFYNNEISEKSEIFDDQFSVERPDGSNFTLKIRSTKLEDSAMYFCASRSRATNEKLFFGSGTQLSVL.

The CDR3 loop is CASSLGGDFTPSTQYF. Written as DNA, the CDR3 is TGTGCCAGCAGCTTGGGTGGCGACTTTACCCCGAGTACGCAGTATTTT. The J gene is TRBJ2-3, the V gene TRBV5-6; D is unclear. Germline V gene data show CDR1 as SGHDT and CDR2 as YYEEEE. The V gene lost 0 bases and the J gene lost 8 bases, with 19 bases spanning the gap. CDR3 length: 16 amino acids.

This chain connects TRBV6-8 to TRBJ2-1, with 8 nucleotides matching TRBD1. After removal of 6 bases from V and 0 bases from J, the junction contained 10 bases not matched to a gene. CDR3 length: 17 amino acids. Germline CDR1 and CDR2: MNHGY and SAAAGT. The CDR3: CASSRRQGTSSYNEQFF. DNA of the CDR3: TGTGCCAGCAGCCGCCGACAGGGGACAAGCTCCTACAATGAGCAGTTCTTC.

This clone was seen a single time. The chain combines TRBV5-1 with TRBJ2-3; TRBD2 matches at 9 bases. The CDR3 runs to 18 residues. Trimming took 0 bases from V and 0 from J; bases not matched to a gene: 8. CDR1 is SGHRS, CDR2 YFSETQ, per germline. The CDR3 nucleotides are TGCGCCAGCAGCTTGGGAGCGGGGGGTACCCATAGCACAGATACGCAGTATTTT. Protein sequence: CASSLGAGGTHSTDTQYF. Supplemented by reference TRBV5-1 and TRBJ2-3, the full variable domain reads KAGVTQTPRYLIKTRGQQVTLSCSPISGHRSVSWYQQTPGQGLQFLFEYFSETQRNKGNFPGRFSGRQFSNSRSEMNVSTLELGDSALYLCASSLGAGGTHSTDTQYFGPGTRLTVL.

V usage is TRBV6-2 or TRBV6-3 and J usage is TRBJ2-6; weak D call: TRBD1 (5 bases). Germline CDR1 reads MNHEY; CDR2 reads SVGEGT. With 2 bases removed from V and 4 bases from J, the gap between germline ends came to 9 bases. The CDR3 runs to 15 residues. CDR3 coding DNA: TGTGCCAGCAGTTACGGGGCCGGGGGGGCCAACGTCCTGACTTTC. Protein: CASSYGAGGANVLTF.

The rearrangement joins TRBV19 to TRBJ2-7; 7 nucleotides agree with TRBD2. V was clipped by 3 bases and J by 7 bases; unmatched bases: 12. The CDR3 is made up of 15 amino acids. Germline assignment: CDR1 LNHDA and CDR2 SQIVND (reference sequence). Written as DNA, the CDR3 is TGTGCCAGTAGTATCTTACCGGGACTAAGGGAGGAGCAGTACTTC. Its translation is CASSILPGLREEQYF.

J is TRBJ2-7 and V is TRBV6-5, with a possible D match to TRBD2 (6 bases). V lost 10 bases, J lost 7 bases, and 20 bases lay in between. Germline assignment: CDR1 MNHEY and CDR2 SVGAGI. The CDR3 has 13 amino acids. CDR3 loop: CATSSGLLGEQYF. CDR3 DNA: TGTGCCACCTCGTCGGGACTCTTAGGGGAGCAGTACTTC.

The genes are TRBV6-1 and TRBJ1-3; TRBD1 matches at 7 bases. The CDR3 loop spans 16 amino acids. The V and J ends lost 1 base and 0 bases, in that order; junction bases with no gene match: 3. CDR1 is MNHNS and CDR2 is SASEGT in the germline V gene. The CDR3 bases are TGTGCCAGCAGTGAAGTGTGGGACAGCTCTGGAAACACCATATATTTT. It yields the protein CASSEVWDSSGNTIYF.

This rearrangement joins TRBV7-9 to TRBJ1-2; D is perhaps TRBD1 (5 bases). The CDR3 is made up of 14 amino acids. Between the trimmed V and J ends, which lost 3 bases and 5 bases, there was a span of 13 bases. Germline V gene lookup returns CDR1 SEHNR and CDR2 FQNEAQ (reference sequence). CDR3 DNA sequence: TGTGCCAGCAGCTTGGGGCAGTACTTTTATGGCTACACCTTC. The encoded protein is CASSLGQYFYGYTF.

The CDR3 coding sequence is TGTGCCAGCAGTTACGAGGCCACAGATACGCAGTATTTT. Translating it yields CASSYEATDTQYF. The chain uses TRBV6-6 and TRBJ2-3; D not certain. CDR1 MNHNY and CDR2 SVGAGI come from the germline V gene (reference sequence). The V gene lost 2 bases and the J gene lost 2 bases, with 5 bases spanning the gap. The CDR3 is 13 amino acids.

The chain uses TRBV28 and TRBJ1-5, with TRBD1 identical over 9 bases. V was pared by 2 bases and J by 3 bases, with 5 bases of the junction left unmatched. This CDR3 has 16 residues. Germline CDR1 is MDHEN and CDR2 is SYDVKM. The CDR3 DNA follows: TGTGCCAGCAGTTTAGGTACAGGGGGCATCAATCAGCCCCAGCATTTT. Its protein is CASSLGTGGINQPQHF.

This chain uses TRBV19 with TRBJ1-1; a weak D match, TRBD1 (6 bases). V gave up 3 bases and J gave up 5 bases, with 13 bases separating them. The CDR3 contains 14 residues. The germline gives CDR1 LNHDA, CDR2 SQIVND (reference sequence). The CDR3 reads CASSITGGSTEAFF. The CDR3 nucleotides are TGTGCCAGTAGTATCACGGGGGGCTCTACTGAAGCTTTCTTT.

The chain carries TRBV12-3 or TRBV12-4 and TRBJ1-2; a weak D match, TRBD1 (5 bases). This CDR3 comprises 12 residues. The germline V and J ends were trimmed by 11 bases and 2 bases, with 12 bases remaining between them. For the CDR3, the DNA is TGTGCCTCCTATGGGGGGAACTATGGCTACACCTTC. It yields the protein CASYGGNYGYTF.

This clone was detected only once. This chain joins TRBV5-4 and TRBJ2-2, with 8 bases identical to TRBD2. Trimming took 4 bases from V and 4 from J; bases not matched to a gene: 9. The CDR3 sequence is 16 residues long. The V gene's germline CDR1 is SGHNT and CDR2 YYREEE (reference sequence). The CDR3: CASSPRAGALTGELFF. CDR3 coding DNA: TGTGCCAGCAGCCCGAGAGCGGGGGCCCTCACCGGGGAGCTGTTTTTT.

V and J are TRBV6-5 and TRBJ1-5, with unresolved D. CDR1 is MNHEY, CDR2 SVGAGI, per germline. This CDR3 contains 13 residues. The V and J ends lost 5 bases and 5 bases respectively, with 10 bases between them. CDR3 in amino acids: CASSSGIDQPQHF. The CDR3 nucleotides read TGTGCCAGCAGTAGCGGGATTGATCAGCCCCAGCATTTT.

The chain is built from TRBV7-3 and TRBJ2-6; tentatively, D is TRBD2 (5 bases). CDR1 and CDR2 from the germline V gene are SGHTA and FQGTGA. V lost 6 bases and J lost 0, with 12 bases in between. This CDR3 spans 16 amino acids. DNA of the CDR3: TGTGCCAGCAGTTACCTCGCGGGCTCTGGGGCCAACGTCCTGACTTTC. Its translation is CASSYLAGSGANVLTF.

This chain uses TRBV6-4 with TRBJ1-2, with TRBD1 matching 8 bases. The V segment lost 0 bases and the J segment 8 bases; nucleotides outside the gene matches: 8. The CDR3 has 15 residues. Germline V CDR1 and CDR2: MRHNA, SNTAGT. The DNA of the CDR3 is TGTGCCAGCAGTGACTCAGGACAGGGATCGAGCGGCTACACCTTC. Protein: CASSDSGQGSSGYTF.

The rearrangement uses TRBV2 and TRBJ2-6; perhaps TRBD2 as D (5 bases). V lost 8 bases to trimming and J lost 1 base, with 15 bases between them. The CDR3 extends over 16 amino acids. Per the germline V gene, CDR1 is SNHLY and CDR2 is FYNNEI. The CDR3 bases are TGTGCCAGCTCTCCCGAGAGCGGATCTGGGGCCAACGTCCTGACTTTC. It encodes CASSPESGSGANVLTF.

This clone has a single count. The J gene is TRBJ2-1, the V gene TRBV12-3 or TRBV12-4, with TRBD2 matching 10 bases. The CDR3 is made up of 13 amino acids. Germline trimming cut 0 bases from V and 12 bases from J; bases unmatched to any gene: 2. The CDR3 nucleotides read TGTGCCAGCAGTTTAGCACTAGCGGGGCGGCAGTTCTTC. It encodes CASSLALAGRQFF.

V is TRBV6-5 and J is TRBJ2-7; TRBD2 matches at 9 bases. Per the germline V gene, CDR1 is MNHEY and CDR2 is SVGAGI. The CDR3 sequence is 14 residues long. Trimming removed 7 bases from V and 6 bases from J; junction bases left unmatched: 10. In DNA form, the CDR3 reads TGTGCCAGCACCGTAGCGGGGGCCGGAGGCGAGCAGTACTTC. Its translation is CASTVAGAGGEQYF.